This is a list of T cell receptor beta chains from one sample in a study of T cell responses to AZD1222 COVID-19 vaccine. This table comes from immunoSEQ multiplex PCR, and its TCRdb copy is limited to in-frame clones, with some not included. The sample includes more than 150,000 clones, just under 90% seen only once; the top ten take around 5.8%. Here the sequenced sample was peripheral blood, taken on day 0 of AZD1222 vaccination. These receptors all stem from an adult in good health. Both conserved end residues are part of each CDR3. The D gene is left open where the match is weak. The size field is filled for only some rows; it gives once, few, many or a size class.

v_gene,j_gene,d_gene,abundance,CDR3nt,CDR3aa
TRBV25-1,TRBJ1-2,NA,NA,TGTGCCAGCAGTGAATATCGAGACAGAAGGGAGGGCTACACCTTC,CASSEYRDRREGYTF
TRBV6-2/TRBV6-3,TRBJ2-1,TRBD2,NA,TGTGCCAGCAGTTACTCGACCCTAGCGGGAACAAATGAGCAGTTCTTC,CASSYSTLAGTNEQFF
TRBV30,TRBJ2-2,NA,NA,TGTGCCTGGAGTGTAATGGGCACCGGGGAGCTGTTTTTT,CAWSVMGTGELFF
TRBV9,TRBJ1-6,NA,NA,TGTGCCAGCCAATTCGGGGCTTTTTCTTCACCCCTCCACTTT,CASQFGAFSSPLHF
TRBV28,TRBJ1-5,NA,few,TGTGCCAGCAGTTTGGCGTCAACCTGGGCTCAGCCCCAGCATTTT,CASSLASTWAQPQHF
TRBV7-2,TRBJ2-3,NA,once,TGTGCCAGCAGCTTAGGGGTTGGTACAGATACGCAGTATTTT,CASSLGVGTDTQYF
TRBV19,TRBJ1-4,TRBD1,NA,TGTGCCAGTAGTCCCCGACAGGGGGATGGAGGAAAACTGTTTTTT,CASSPRQGDGGKLFF
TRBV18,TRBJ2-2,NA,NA,TGTGGATCTCGGACACCCTCGAACACCGGGGAGCTGTTTTTT,CGSRTPSNTGELFF
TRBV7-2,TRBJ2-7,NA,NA,TGTGCCAGCAGCCCTGGAATTTTATCCGGCGAGCAGTACTTC,CASSPGILSGEQYF
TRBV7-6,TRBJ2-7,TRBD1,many,TGTGCCAGCAGCAAAGCGTTAGGCAGGGGGCAAGAGCAGTACTTC,CASSKALGRGQEQYF
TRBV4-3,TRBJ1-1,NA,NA,TGCGCCAGCAGCCAAGCCGCTCCCCCCAGGGTAGGAACTGAAGCTTTCTTT,CASSQAAPPRVGTEAFF
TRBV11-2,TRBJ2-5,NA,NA,TGTGCCAGCAGCTTTTGGGGTGAAGAGACCCAGTACTTC,CASSFWGEETQYF
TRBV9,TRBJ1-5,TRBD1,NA,TGTGCCAGCAGCGTAGCTTCCGGGACAGGGACCCAGCCCCAGCATTTT,CASSVASGTGTQPQHF
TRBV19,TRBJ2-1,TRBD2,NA,TGTGCCAGTAGTATAGGGAGCGGGAGGCCACTCGTTCATTCTTATGAGCAGTTCTTC,CASSIGSGRPLVHSYEQFF
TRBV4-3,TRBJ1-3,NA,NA,TGCGCCAGCAGCCAAGAGAGGGACCTCTCTGGAAACACCATATATTTT,CASSQERDLSGNTIYF
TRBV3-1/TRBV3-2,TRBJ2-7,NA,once,TGTGCCAGCAGCCAGGGAGGGGGCGGGGGTCCCTACGAGCAGTACTTC,CASSQGGGGGPYEQYF
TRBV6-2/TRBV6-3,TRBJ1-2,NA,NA,TGTGCCAGCAGCTATGAGACAGCCGGGTCTAACTATGGCTACACCTTC,CASSYETAGSNYGYTF
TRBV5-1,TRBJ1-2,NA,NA,TGCGCCAGCAGCTTGGACACCGCCAAAAACTATGGCTACACCTTC,CASSLDTAKNYGYTF
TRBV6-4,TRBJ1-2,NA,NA,TGTGCCAGCAGTGCGGGGGAATCGGATGGCTACACCTTC,CASSAGESDGYTF
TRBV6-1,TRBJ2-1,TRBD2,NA,TGTGCCAGCAGTGAAGCGCATTCTAGCGGGAGGTCCTACAATGAGCAGTTCTTC,CASSEAHSSGRSYNEQFF
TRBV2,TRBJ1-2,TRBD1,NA,TGTGCCAGCAGTGAAACAGGGGCCGGCTACACCTTC,CASSETGAGYTF
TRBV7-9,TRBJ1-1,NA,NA,TGTGCCAGCAGTTTCCAAGGGGGGACTGAAGCTTTCTTT,CASSFQGGTEAFF
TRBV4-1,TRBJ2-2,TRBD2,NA,TGCGCCAGCAGCCAAGTCTTAGCGGGAGAAATCTCCAAACGGACCGGGGAGCTGTTTTTT,CASSQVLAGEISKRTGELFF
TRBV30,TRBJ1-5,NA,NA,TGTGCCTGGAGGCCGCCCCGGGACATCAATCAGCCCCAGCATTTT,CAWRPPRDINQPQHF
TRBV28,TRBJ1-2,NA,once,TGTGCCAGCAGCCAATCCCGAGACTATGGCTACACCTTC,CASSQSRDYGYTF
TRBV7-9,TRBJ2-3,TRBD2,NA,TGTGCCAGCAGCCCCGGGGGTAGCGGGGTCACAGATACGCAGTATTTT,CASSPGGSGVTDTQYF
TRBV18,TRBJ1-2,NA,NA,TGTGCCAGCTCACCTCCCGGGACGGCAGCTAACTATGGCTACACCTTC,CASSPPGTAANYGYTF
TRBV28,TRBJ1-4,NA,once,TGTGCCAGCAGTTTATTTTCAGGGGCTAATGAAAAACTGTTTTTT,CASSLFSGANEKLFF
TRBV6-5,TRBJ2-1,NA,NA,TGTGCCAGCAGTTACTCCCAGCGGAATTACAATGAGCAGTTCTTC,CASSYSQRNYNEQFF
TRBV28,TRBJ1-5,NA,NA,TGTGCCAGCAGTTTAGGTTCCCATTTTCAGCCCCAGCATTTT,CASSLGSHFQPQHF
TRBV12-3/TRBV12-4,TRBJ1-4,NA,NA,TGTGCCAGCAGTTTTGAGAACCATGAAAAACTGTTTTTT,CASSFENHEKLFF